This T cell receptor beta chain is from a study of cytomegalovirus exposure and HLA in healthy donors. This clone was detected a few times. The CDR3 is made up of 15 amino acids. V dropped 4 bases and J dropped 2; count of bases not matched to a gene: 6. Germline values: CDR1 KGHSH, CDR2 LQKENI. This PCR relied on a set of 60 Vbeta primers and 13 Jbeta primers. TCRdb's table, derived via immunoSEQ multiplex PCR, lists solely in-frame clones and lacks some. Of around 100,000 clones listed, about three quarters are singletons. This TCR was sampled from a male donor in good health and CMV-seropositive. Material: PBMCs. This chain connects TRBV18 to TRBJ1-2; TRBD1 matches at 8 bases. DNA for the CDR3: TGTGCCAGCTCACGCGGACAGGGTGGGAACTATGGCTACACCTTC. The encoded protein is CASSRGQGGNYGYTF.